This T cell receptor beta chain was sequenced for a study of blood T cell repertoires in COVID-19 (dated by TCRdb to the early 2020s). As for the study more broadly: Samples covering the acute and convalescent phases of COVID-19 were provided by collaborators in the United States, Italy and Spain. The prospective study material was composed of cDNA or gDNA derived from T cells, B-cell-depleted T cells, or PBMCs. Subjects who had been exposed to COVID-19, were actively infected with it, or had recovered from it provided the deeply sampled blood TCRbeta repertoires that made up the dataset. The repertoires were released in a freely available public database intended as a resource for research on the immune response to SARS-CoV-2. Samples came from the ongoing ImmuneRACE study (first 160 participants) plus 1,254 subjects from 6 global collaborators. A de-identified subject ID, COVID-19 status, age in years and sex were almost always included in the sample metadata. Where available, HLA class I and class II types were taken from metadata supplied by the sample provider and were not determined by assay-based typing.

A note on this clone: The antigen it binds to is not known. No per-base quality is available; no much larger clone lies one base away.

What the research found in general, with its limitations: The quantity of clinical and demographic metadata differed by source and by participant and was supplied without curation.

The cysteine opens and the phenylalanine closes a CDR3 of 15 amino acids. The read is trimmed to its CDR3 DNA, 45 bases read in frame from base 1. The germline V gene specifies MGHDK as CDR1 and SYGVNS as CDR2. At the junction V is shortened by 4 bases and J by 10 bases; bases outside the gene matches: 10. The immunoSEQ Assay, a bias-controlled multiplex PCR, was used to amplify TCRbeta CDR3 regions from genomic DNA. Processing in the source paper ran as follows. The number of nucleated cells in each sample was estimated by amplification of reference gene primers within the assay. To quantify the absolute abundance of each unique TCRbeta CDR3 rearrangement, sequence reads were collapsed and filtered. For each sample, productive Simpson clonality was calculated as the square root of Simpson's diversity index over productive rearrangements. The source is immuneACCESS, and TCRdb retained only in-frame sequences with V and J called. Part of the clones is not carried over; for the studies checked, unresolved V genes explain less than half of this, and the remainder is unexplained. V and J calls and clone size are copied from that table; D and trimming were computed from the DNA. Counted in this sample were a few hundred thousand clones; approximately 89% of them appeared once. 1.7% of the sample is held by the ten biggest clonotypes.

Enrolling through a virtual design, the prospective study's participants ranged in age from roughly 18 to 89 years and lived across approximately 25 United States geographic areas. In the prospective study, participants were assigned to cohorts based on the clinical history participants reported in a screening survey and a study questionnaire. ImmuneRACE Cohort 3 recovered participants were defined by two consecutive negative NP/OP PCR tests, healthcare professional clearance, or symptom resolution. Mobile phlebotomists in the prospective study collected whole blood, serum and a nasopharyngeal or oropharyngeal swab from every participant. Additional blood draws and questionnaires over an approximately two-month period could optionally be provided by prospective study participants. Before DNA extraction, blood samples from the prospective study were shipped at room temperature or frozen.

The rearrangement combines TRBV25-1 with TRBJ1-6; 7 nucleotides in the junction match TRBD1. The sample was PBMCs or T cells enriched from blood (not recorded which). This receptor was obtained from a woman aged 25 to 45 who had recovered from COVID-19. The CDR3 region reads CASSARDSPGSPLHF. The nucleotide sequence reads as follows: TGTGCCAGCAGTGCACGGGACAGCCCAGGATCACCCCTCCACTTT.